The table lists the clone carrying this T cell receptor (beta chain) with a count of one. What it binds is unknown. This sample is part of a study of shared clonotypes between healthy human individuals. Study-wide context: Three plates each covered CD4 naive and memory; CD8 naive two, CD8 memory one.

Study-level results: Having only a few donors restricted how much genetic and exposure-history diversity was captured.

Assay used: immunoSEQ multiplex PCR; TCRdb lists only in-frame clones, some missing. The sample contains 400,000 to 600,000 clones, roughly 95% of which appear only once. Germline V gene sequence: CDR1 SGHDT, CDR2 YYEEEE. V was shortened by 3 bases and J by 3 bases, with 13 bases between the two germline ends. The CDR3 has 14 amino acids. This clonotype was sampled from a woman in her twenties or thirties in good health. This chain joins TRBV5-6 and TRBJ2-7, with D perhaps assigned TRBD1 or TRBD2 (5 bases each). What was sequenced was naive CD4+ T cells sorted from blood. The sample's subset: CD45RA+ positively selected. In nucleotides, the CDR3 is TGTGCCAGCAGCTCAGGGACCCCTATCTACGAGCAGTACTTC. The encoded protein is CASSSGTPIYEQYF.